The clone carrying this TCR beta chain was seen a handful of times. Its specificity is unknown. This sample was taken from a study of CD8 T cells in ankylosing spondylitis. Study observations and caveats: The study identified a TCR beta motif of seven or eight highly homologous variants that appeared characteristic of ankylosing spondylitis blood.

Germline V gene lookup returns CDR1 MNHEY and CDR2 SMNVEV (reference sequence). The CDR3 length is 13 residues. V was pared by 3 bases and J by 3 bases, with 8 bases between. Each CDR3 protein gets one entry after TCRdb re-called the 5' RACE reads with MiXCR. This sample has around 770,000 distinct CDR3 sequences; about an eighth occur once, and the top ten carry approximately 0.5%. Specimen: blood, either unsorted or a sorted T cell fraction (not recorded which). The rearrangement uses TRBV27 and TRBJ1-2, with D tentatively TRBD1 (5 bases). This TCR derives from a male donor with ankylosing spondylitis. Here the CDR3 DNA reads TGTGCCAGCAGTTTCGGGGGGTACTATGGCTACACCTTC. Amino acid sequence: CASSFGGYYGYTF.